This entry lists 2 T cell receptor beta chains sequenced from one sample in a study of T cells after yellow fever vaccination. MiXCR was run by TCRdb on the 5' RACE reads, yielding one entry per CDR3 protein. The table has approximately 90,000 distinct CDR3 sequences, roughly 14% seen once. The sequences come from CD8+ T cells not binding an NS4B(214-222) dextramer, sorted from PBMCs, collected roughly 20 days after the first yellow fever vaccination. The receptors shown here come from a man between 18 and 35 years old who received the YFV17D yellow fever vaccine.

This clonotype was detected only a few times. The chain links TRBV27 to TRBJ2-7; 10 bases match TRBD1. Germline CDR1 reads MNHEY; CDR2 reads SMNVEV (reference sequence). There are 14 residues in the CDR3. V was clipped by 2 bases and J by 6 bases; unmatched bases: 4. This chain's CDR3 is CASSLGRQGAEQYF. CDR3 DNA sequence: TGTGCCAGCAGTTTAGGAAGACAGGGGGCCGAGCAGTACTTC.

Only a few counts were recorded for this clonotype. This chain joins TRBV12-3 or TRBV12-4 and TRBJ2-1, with D tentatively TRBD1 (6 bases). V lost 8 bases and J lost 0, with 11 bases in between. The CDR3 contains 14 residues. The CDR3 DNA sequence: TGTGCCAGCCATCTACAGGGCTCCTACAATGAGCAGTTCTTC. This gives the protein CASHLQGSYNEQFF.